This T cell receptor beta chain was sequenced during a study of shared clonotypes between healthy human individuals. General observations from the study: Few donors limited the genetic and exposure-history diversity represented. Naive subsets usually exceeded memory subsets in estimated richness.

Profiled with immunoSEQ multiplex PCR; TCRdb holds only in-frame clones, not every one. The sample holds about 2.4 million clones, around 90% seen once. A note on this clone: What it binds is unknown.

This CDR3 is 15 amino acids long. Germline loops: CDR1 LGHNT, CDR2 FRNRAP. With 2 bases removed from V and 5 bases from J, the gap between germline ends came to 12 bases. The chain joins TRBV12-5 to TRBJ2-2, with D possibly being TRBD1 or TRBD2 (6 bases each). The sequence was collected from a man between 18 and 35 years old in good health. The sequencing input was naive CD4+ T cells sorted from blood. Documented subset: CD45RA+ positively selected. DNA for the CDR3: TGTGCTAGTGGTTTGTCCGGAGGGGGGACCGGGGAGCTGTTTTTT. It specifies CASGLSGGGTGELFF. Based on the CDR3 plus reference TRBV12-5 and TRBJ2-2, the full variable domain is DARVTQTPRHKVTEMGQEVTMRCQPILGHNTVFWYRQTMMQGLELLAYFRNRAPLDDSGMPKDRFSAEMPDATLATLKIQPSEPRDSAVYFCASGLSGGGTGELFFGEGSRLTVL.